This T cell receptor (beta chain) appears in the sequencing data of a study of control samples from healthy donors and cancer patients (dated by TCRdb to 2020 to 2022). Regarding this clone: Its antigen remains undetermined. Base qualities were left out, and no much larger clone turns up one base away.

To prepare the library, the immunoSEQ multiplex PCR assay was applied. TCRdb carries this immuneACCESS record with in-frame sequences only. Its versions omit some clonotypes, under half of them owing to an unresolved V gene in the studies checked, with the rest unexplained. For this sample the table gives some 170,000 clones, of which roughly 94% were detected only once. The biggest ten clones account for 14% of the sample. Trimming accounts for 0 bases at V and 6 bases at J, while the number of junction bases matched to no gene is 3. Sequences MNHEY (CDR1) and SVGAGI (CDR2) are obtained from the germline V gene. From cysteine to phenylalanine, the CDR3 is 14 amino acids long. CDR3 DNA is the only sequence kept; it has 42 bases, read in frame from the first base.

The chain is made from TRBV6-5 and TRBJ2-7; 9 central bases correspond to TRBD2. Material for sequencing was PBMCs. The origin of this receptor is a man in his 60s with colorectal cancer. DNA sequence: TGTGCCAGCAGTTACTCGAATAGCGGGGGCGAGCAGTACTTC. Its translation is CASSYSNSGGEQYF.